Below are 32 T cell receptor beta chains sequenced from a single sample in a study of neurological immune-mediated disorders. TCRdb itself ran the 5' RACE reads through MiXCR, one entry per CDR3 protein. In the table there are 80,000 or so distinct CDR3 sequences, about 9% of which are singletons. The sample taken for sequencing was PBMCs. The receptor source for this set is a man aged 50 to 60 in good health.

This clonotype was observed a few times. The rearrangement links TRBV7-2 to TRBJ2-3; the D gene could be TRBD1 or TRBD2 (5 bases each). The V end lost 1 base, the J end lost 1 base, and 9 bases lay between the germline ends. The CDR3 is made up of 15 amino acids. Germline V gene sequence: CDR1 SGHTA, CDR2 FQGNSA. In nucleotides, the CDR3 is TGTGCCAGCAGCTTAGGTGGGACCCGCACAGATACGCAGTATTTT. Protein product: CASSLGGTRTDTQYF.

This clonotype was seen many times. The chain combines TRBV7-9 with TRBJ1-4; 9 positions match TRBD1. The CDR3 length is 16 residues. Germline values: CDR1 SEHNR, CDR2 FQNEAQ (reference sequence). Losses at the gene ends were 4 bases for V and 5 bases for J; bases not matched to a gene: 8. The CDR3 reads CASSSRDRDSNEKLFF. CDR3 sequence (DNA): TGTGCCAGCAGCTCCCGGGACAGGGATAGCAATGAAAAACTGTTTTTT.

This clonotype occurred many times. The chain joins TRBV20-1 to TRBJ1-6, with D unclear. Germline V gives CDR1 DFQATT, CDR2 SNEGSKA (reference sequence). The CDR3 sequence is 15 residues long. V lost 6 bases, J lost 7 bases, and 19 bases lay in between. CDR3 region: CSAKRSDLTNSPLHF. As DNA, the CDR3 is TGCAGTGCAAAAAGATCCGATCTGACGAATTCACCCCTCCACTTT.

This clonotype was detected many times. The chain couples TRBV10-3 to TRBJ2-5; TRBD1 aligns across 7 bases. With V trimmed by 6 bases and J by 4 bases, 8 bases remained unmatched. Germline assignment: CDR1 ENHRY and CDR2 SYGVKD. This CDR3 comprises 14 residues. As DNA, the CDR3 is TGTGCCATCAGCCCCGAGACAGGGAGAGAGACCCAGTACTTC. The encoded protein is CAISPETGRETQYF.

This clonotype was counted ten times or more. Here the CDR3 DNA reads TGTGCCAGCGGCCCCTCTGGAACAGATACGCAGTATTTT. The encoded protein is CASGPSGTDTQYF. This chain links TRBV7-2 with TRBJ2-3; D is undetermined. The CDR3 has 13 amino acids. Trimming stripped 8 bases from V and 3 bases from J, with 12 bases between. Germline CDR1 reads SGHTA; CDR2 reads FQGNSA.

This clonotype appeared once. V is TRBV28 and J is TRBJ2-3, with 8 bases aligning to TRBD1. The V gene's germline CDR1 is MDHEN and CDR2 SYDVKM. V dropped 6 bases and J dropped 2; count of bases not matched to a gene: 1. The CDR3 covers 13 residues. As DNA, the CDR3 is TGTGCCAGCAGGACAGGGGACACAGATACGCAGTATTTT. Amino acids: CASRTGDTDTQYF.

Ten or more counts support this clonotype. The rearrangement links TRBV5-1 to TRBJ2-3, with D unresolved. Trimming cost V 4 bases and J 7 bases, with 19 bases left between them. In germline, CDR1 is SGHRS, CDR2 YFSETQ. The CDR3 has 15 residues. The CDR3 DNA follows: TGCGCCAGCAGCGCTCCGGGCTTACGTGGGAATACGCAGTATTTT. This gives the protein CASSAPGLRGNTQYF.

As to this clonotype: An end of the junction does not agree with germline; a read error may underlie this. This chain joins TRBV10-3 and TRBJ2-1; TRBD2 aligns across 9 bases. This CDR3 is 16 amino acids long. Per germline, CDR1 ENHRY and CDR2 SYGVKD. The CDR3 is CAISDSVASGKGERFF. CDR3 DNA: TGTGCCATCAGTGACTCCGTGGCTAGCGGGAAGGGTGAGCGGTTCTTC.

This clonotype was seen many times. The rearrangement links TRBV28 to TRBJ2-2, with D hard to call. The CDR3 sequence is 13 residues long. The germline V gene has CDR1 MDHEN and CDR2 SYDVKM. The V and J ends lost 2 bases and 8 bases respectively, with 9 bases between them. The CDR3 loop reads CASSLRSRGELFF. For the CDR3, the DNA is TGTGCCAGCAGTTTAAGGAGTCGGGGGGAGCTGTTTTTT.

This clonotype appeared many times. CDR3 in amino acids: CSASSGHLNSPLHF. The CDR3 DNA is TGCAGTGCTAGTAGCGGACATCTTAATTCACCCCTCCACTTT. The V gene is TRBV20-1, the J gene TRBJ1-6; possible D gene TRBD1, 5 bases. The CDR3 contains 14 residues. CDR1 and CDR2 (germline): DFQATT, SNEGSKA (reference sequence). Trimming pared 3 bases from V and 6 bases from J, leaving 12 bases between.

CDR3 sequence (DNA): TGTGCCAGCAGCCCCCCCTTGGAAGTAGAGGGGGGACTCAATGAGCAGTTCTTC. This encodes CASSPPLEVEGGLNEQFF. The chain is built from TRBV7-9 and TRBJ2-1; perhaps D is TRBD1 or TRBD2 (6 bases each). The V end lost 5 bases, the J end lost 6 bases, and 26 bases lay between the germline ends. This CDR3 is built from 18 residues. Looked up from germline, CDR1 is SEHNR and CDR2 is FQNEAQ (reference sequence). Supplemented by reference TRBV7-9 and TRBJ2-1, the full variable domain reads DTGVSQNPRHKITKRGQNVTFRCDPISEHNRLYWYRQTLGQGPEFLTYFQNEAQLEKSRLLSDRFSAERPKGSFSTLEIQRTEQGDSAMYLCASSPPLEVEGGLNEQFFGPGTRLTVL.

The table lists this clonotype with a few counts. The V and J genes are TRBV4-1 and TRBJ1-1, with D unclear. CDR1 is MGHRA, CDR2 YSYEKL, per germline. Deletions cut 8 bases from V and 2 bases from J, with 15 bases between. This CDR3 has 14 residues. The CDR3 is CASGGPNSNTEAFF. As DNA, the CDR3 is TGCGCCAGCGGAGGGCCAAATTCTAACACTGAAGCTTTCTTT.

With regard to this clonotype: A clone one base away is much larger, so this may be a read error. The rearrangement links TRBV7-9 to TRBJ2-3, with D hard to call. Germline CDR1 is SEHNR and CDR2 is FQNEAQ (reference sequence). V was clipped by 6 bases and J by 2 bases, with 15 bases between them. The CDR3 is 15 residues long. The CDR3 bases are TGTGCCAGCAGATTATCCGCCCAGAACACAGATACGCAGTATTTT. Protein: CASRLSAQNTDTQYF.

In its sample, this clonotype was seen many times. The chain joins TRBV29-1 to TRBJ2-2; possibly TRBD1 for D (6 bases). There are 11 residues in the CDR3. Germline assignment: CDR1 SQVTM and CDR2 ANQGSEA. The V and J ends lost 5 bases and 6 bases respectively, with 7 bases between them. CDR3 amino acids: CSVKGAGELFF. The CDR3 DNA is TGCAGCGTTAAGGGGGCCGGGGAGCTGTTTTTT.

This clonotype was seen repeatedly, ten times or more. The chain recombines TRBV12-3 or TRBV12-4 with TRBJ2-5; 8 bases fit TRBD2. V shed 7 bases, J shed 4 bases, and the junction held 2 bases outside the gene matches. The CDR3 loop spans 12 amino acids. CDR3 bases: TGTGCCAGCACGGGGGGGGGAGAGACCCAGTACTTC. Translating gives CASTGGGETQYF.

This clonotype was found once. Since a much larger clone is just one base distant, this may be a read error. The chain recombines TRBV7-2 with TRBJ1-5, with no clear D. This CDR3 has 15 amino acids. Trimming stripped 1 base from V and 6 bases from J, with 13 bases between. The germline gives CDR1 SGHTA, CDR2 FQGNSA. The CDR3 protein is CASSLGSWVGQPQHF. CDR3 in DNA: TGTGCCAGCAGCTTAGGTTCCTGGGTCGGTCAGCCCCAGCATTTT.

This clonotype was observed many times. The V call is TRBV28, the J call TRBJ2-7; either TRBD1 or TRBD2 may supply D (5 bases each). Germline V lookup: CDR1 MDHEN, CDR2 SYDVKM. V shed 6 bases and J shed 7 bases, with 19 bases lying between them. This CDR3 has 14 residues. In DNA form, the CDR3 reads TGTGCCAGCAGCCTCAGGGCAGGGTCGGGGGAGCAGTACTTC. Its translation is CASSLRAGSGEQYF.

This clonotype was detected many times. The V and J genes are TRBV5-1 and TRBJ2-3; a weak D match, TRBD1 (5 bases). Germline V lookup: CDR1 SGHRS, CDR2 YFSETQ. The CDR3 has 15 residues. Trimming shortened V by 1 base and J by 3 bases, and 12 bases separated the two germline ends. The CDR3 bases are TGCGCCAGCAGCTTGTCAGGGATCGGAACAGATACGCAGTATTTT. Translating gives CASSLSGIGTDTQYF.

This clonotype was found many times. The chain recombines TRBV20-1 with TRBJ2-1; 7 nucleotides align to TRBD2. The CDR3 loop spans 15 amino acids. CDR1 and CDR2 (germline): DFQATT, SNEGSKA (reference sequence). V lost 3 bases to trimming and J lost 3 bases; unmatched junction nucleotides: 8. The CDR3 loop is CSARFRDYLYNEQFF. The CDR3 region has the DNA TGCAGTGCTAGGTTCCGGGACTACCTCTACAATGAGCAGTTCTTC.

This clonotype was counted once. The chain combines TRBV20-1 with TRBJ2-3, with TRBD2 identical over 14 bases. In germline, CDR1 is DFQATT, CDR2 SNEGSKA (reference sequence). V was pared by 0 bases and J by 7 bases, with 18 bases of the junction left unmatched. The CDR3 sequence is 20 residues long. The CDR3 reads CSARDTGLAGASTPVNTQYF. As DNA, the CDR3 is TGCAGTGCTAGAGACACGGGACTAGCGGGGGCCTCCACACCAGTGAATACGCAGTATTTT.

This clonotype was seen many times. J is TRBJ1-3 and V is TRBV5-1, with D perhaps TRBD1 (6 bases). Germline lookup yields CDR1 SGHRS and CDR2 YFSETQ. Trimming took off 3 bases at V and 1 base at J, with 11 bases between the two ends. This CDR3 region has 15 residues. DNA of the CDR3: TGCGCCAGCAGCTCGACAGGCGGATCTGGAAACACCATATATTTT. As protein: CASSSTGGSGNTIYF.

This clonotype showed up many times. The rearrangement joins TRBV5-1 to TRBJ2-6, with D maybe TRBD1 (5 bases). This CDR3 spans 14 amino acids. Germline V lookup: CDR1 SGHRS, CDR2 YFSETQ. V lost 4 bases and J 4 bases, leaving 9 bases between the germline ends. CDR3 DNA sequence: TGCGCCAGCAGCCGGACATCGGGGGCCAACGTCCTGACTTTC. This translates into CASSRTSGANVLTF.

This clonotype came up many times. The chain is built from TRBV7-2 and TRBJ2-2; D is undetermined. The CDR3 is made up of 15 amino acids. The germline CDR1 and CDR2 sequences are SGHTA and FQGNSA. V was cut by 6 bases and J by 4 bases, with 15 bases left in between. The CDR3 region is CASRPRVSGTGELFF. CDR3 bases: TGTGCCAGCAGACCTAGGGTATCTGGCACCGGGGAGCTGTTTTTT.

This clonotype has ten or more counts. The CDR3 here is CASSFSLYSAAFF. The CDR3 nucleotides are TGTGCCAGCAGCTTTAGTCTTTATTCCGCAGCTTTCTTT. The chain carries TRBV7-2 and TRBJ1-1; D unclear. Germline V gives CDR1 SGHTA, CDR2 FQGNSA. This CDR3 is built from 13 residues. V dropped 3 bases and J dropped 10 bases, with 15 bases sitting between them.

There are many counts of this clonotype. This chain links TRBV20-1 with TRBJ2-3, with D unclear. The germline gives CDR1 DFQATT, CDR2 SNEGSKA (reference sequence). The ends were cut back, 4 bases at V and 5 bases at J, with 10 bases in the middle. There are 12 residues in the CDR3. CDR3 loop: CSATISQDTQYF. The CDR3, as DNA: TGCAGTGCTACCATCTCACAAGATACGCAGTATTTT.

In this sample, this clonotype turned up many times. V usage is TRBV25-1 and J usage is TRBJ1-2; maybe TRBD1 (6 bases). The CDR3 has 17 amino acids. Trimming cost V 3 bases and J 4 bases, with 21 bases left between them. Per germline, CDR1 MGHDK and CDR2 SYGVNS. The CDR3, as DNA: TGTGCCAGCAGTGACCCTTCGGGGGGCGCATTCGGCTATGGCTACACCTTC. This gives the protein CASSDPSGGAFGYGYTF.

Points on this clonotype: At one end the junction does not follow the germline gene, possibly because of a read error. The rearrangement uses TRBV12-3 or TRBV12-4 and TRBJ2-5; D is tentatively TRBD1 or TRBD2 (5 bases each). The CDR3 contains 11 residues. The CDR3 coding sequence is TGTGTCAGCAGTTGGGGGGAGACCCAGTACTTC. Protein sequence: CVSSWGETQYF.

In this sample, this clonotype turned up many times. The CDR3 DNA sequence: TGTGCCAGCAGCCCAGGAGGACAGGGCTCCTACAATGAGCAGTTCTTC. It translates to CASSPGGQGSYNEQFF. The chain has TRBV7-3 and TRBJ2-1; 8 bases map to TRBD1. J gave up 0 bases and V 5 bases, and 6 bases lay outside the gene matches. The CDR3 totals 16 residues. Looked up from germline, CDR1 is SGHTA and CDR2 is FQGTGA. Full variable domain (rest looked up from reference TRBV7-3 and TRBJ2-1): GAGVSQTPSNKVTEKGKYVELRCDPISGHTALYWYRQSLGQGPEFLIYFQGTGAADDSGLPNDRFFAVRPEGSVSTLKIQRTERGDSAVYLCASSPGGQGSYNEQFFGPGTRLTVL.

The chain has TRBV15 and TRBJ2-1; 7 nucleotides line up with TRBD1. This CDR3 has 14 residues. The junction had 7 bases not matched to a gene; V was cut back by 3 bases and J by 8 bases. The germline gives CDR1 LNHNV, CDR2 YYDKDF (reference sequence). The chain's CDR3 is CATSRTGKVDEQFF. The CDR3 DNA sequence: TGTGCCACCAGCAGGACAGGGAAGGTCGATGAGCAGTTCTTC.

This clonotype has a count of ten or more. The chain has TRBV6-6 and TRBJ1-4, with D unclear. The CDR3 extends over 12 amino acids. V lost 5 bases, J lost 14 bases, and 15 bases lay in between. Per the germline V gene, CDR1 is MNHNY and CDR2 is SVGAGI (reference sequence). The CDR3, as DNA: TGTGCCAGCAGTCAGACGGGATTAGGGCTGTTTTTT. It is translated as CASSQTGLGLFF.

This clonotype came up many times. The rearrangement uses TRBV3-1 and TRBJ1-5, with unresolved D. The ends were cut back, 0 bases at V and 3 bases at J, with 12 bases in the middle. The CDR3 is 16 amino acids. The germline CDR1 and CDR2 sequences are LGHDT and YNNKEL (reference sequence). The CDR3 spells CASSQDSSGYNQPQHF. In DNA form, the CDR3 reads TGTGCCAGCAGCCAAGATTCCTCAGGATACAATCAGCCCCAGCATTTT.

This clonotype was recorded many times. The CDR3 spells CASSPGQGDTQYF. For the CDR3, the DNA is TGTGCCAGCTCTCCGGGACAGGGAGATACGCAGTATTTT. The chain recombines TRBV18 with TRBJ2-3; TRBD1 matches 9 bases. V gave up 6 bases and J gave up 5 bases; unmatched junction bases: 3. This CDR3 is 13 amino acids long. Germline-derived CDR1 and CDR2 are KGHSH and LQKENI.